This T cell receptor (beta chain) was identified in a study of breast tumors, draining lymph nodes, adjacent tissues. Study findings and constraints: Tumors had less TCR diversity than lymph nodes, more than nontumor tissue. Data fit most tumor T cells coming from lymph node, expanding in tumor. Data only fit, rather than demonstrated, lymph node origin of most tumor T cells.

This clonotype was counted many times. The antigen is not known. TCRdb itself ran the multiplex PCR reads through MiXCR, one entry per CDR3 protein. The table includes 200,000 to 250,000 distinct CDR3 sequences, 32% detected once. In germline, CDR1 is MGHRA, CDR2 YSYEKL. The V gene lost 1 base and the J gene lost 6 bases, with 16 bases spanning the gap. There are 16 residues in the CDR3. Axillary draining lymph nodes of breast cancer patients supplied the node samples. This rearrangement joins TRBV4-1 to TRBJ1-5; perhaps TRBD1 as D (6 bases). This sequence was found in a female donor with breast cancer. Some clones in this sample may be carry-over from other donors' samples. Sequencing input: axillary lymph node tissue. CDR3 in amino acids: CASSQARDRRGQPQHF. CDR3 coding DNA: TGCGCCAGCAGCCAAGCCAGAGACAGGAGGGGTCAGCCCCAGCATTTT.